Sequencing of this TCR beta chain was carried out in a study of control samples from healthy donors and cancer patients. The assay was immunoSEQ multiplex PCR, and TCRdb's table has in-frame clones only and misses some. The repertoire holds some 140,000 clones, around 96% seen once, with around 6.2% in the top ten. The germline V and J ends were trimmed by 6 bases and 7 bases, with 25 bases remaining between them. CDR1 LNHDA and CDR2 SQIVND come from the germline V gene (reference sequence). The CDR3 totals 17 residues. The receptor's source is a man aged 35 to 55 in good health. This chain links TRBV19 with TRBJ1-5; TRBD1 might be the D (6 bases). Sequences were obtained from blood. CDR3 residues: CASRRDHSGGAGQPQHF. The CDR3 DNA is TGTGCCAGTAGGAGAGATCACTCGGGGGGCGCAGGGCAGCCCCAGCATTTT.